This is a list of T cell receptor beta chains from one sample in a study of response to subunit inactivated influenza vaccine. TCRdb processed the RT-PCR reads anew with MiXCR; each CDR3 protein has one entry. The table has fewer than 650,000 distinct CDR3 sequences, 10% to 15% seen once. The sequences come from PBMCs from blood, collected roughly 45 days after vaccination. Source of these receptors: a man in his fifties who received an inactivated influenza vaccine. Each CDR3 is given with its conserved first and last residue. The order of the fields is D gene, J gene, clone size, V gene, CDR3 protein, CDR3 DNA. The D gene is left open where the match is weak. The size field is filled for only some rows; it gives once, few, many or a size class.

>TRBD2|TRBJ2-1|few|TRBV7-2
CASSLDGAGGPREQFF
TGTGCCAGCAGCTTAGATGGGGCGGGGGGGCCGCGTGAGCAGTTCTTC
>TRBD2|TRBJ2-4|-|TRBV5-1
CASSTDGGLAKNIQYF
TGCGCCAGCAGCACTGACGGGGGGTTAGCCAAAAACATTCAGTACTTC
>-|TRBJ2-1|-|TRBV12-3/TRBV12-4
CASSLYGRVIYNEQFF
TGTGCCAGCAGTTTATACGGCAGGGTCATCTACAATGAGCAGTTCTTC
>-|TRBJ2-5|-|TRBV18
CASSPLPADDQETQYF
TGTGCCAGCTCACCCTTACCGGCGGACGACCAAGAGACCCAGTACTTC
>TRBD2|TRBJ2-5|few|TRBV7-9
CASSFPSGQRETQYF
TGTGCCAGCAGCTTTCCTAGCGGGCAGAGAGAGACCCAGTACTTC
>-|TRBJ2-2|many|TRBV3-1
CASSQDPGLTGELFF
TGTGCCAGCAGCCAAGACCCCGGACTGACCGGGGAGCTGTTTTTT
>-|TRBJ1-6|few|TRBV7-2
CASSLEGGVTNSPLHF
TGTGCCAGCAGCTTAGAGGGAGGGGTTACGAATTCACCCCTCCACTTT
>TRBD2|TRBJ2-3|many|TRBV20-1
CSAKAGAIVDTQYF
TGCAGTGCTAAAGCGGGGGCGATCGTAGATACGCAGTATTTT
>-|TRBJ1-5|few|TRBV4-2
CASSQVPGRYQPQHF
TGTGCCAGCAGCCAAGTCCCAGGGCGGTATCAGCCCCAGCATTTT
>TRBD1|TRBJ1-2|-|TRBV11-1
CASSPRDRSNYGYTF
TGTGCCAGCAGCCCTAGGGACAGGAGTAACTATGGCTACACCTTC
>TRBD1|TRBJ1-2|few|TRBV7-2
CASSPTGGGYGYTF
TGTGCCAGCAGCCCAACAGGGGGCGGCTATGGCTACACCTTC
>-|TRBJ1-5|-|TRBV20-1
CSAYYGTGFGFQPQHF
TGCAGTGCTTATTACGGAACAGGGTTTGGGTTTCAGCCCCAGCATTTT
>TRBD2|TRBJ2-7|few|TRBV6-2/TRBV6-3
CASSQTSGTSYEQYF
TGTGCCAGCAGTCAAACTAGCGGGACCTCCTACGAGCAGTACTTC
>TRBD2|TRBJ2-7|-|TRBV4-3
CASSQDKTSGEQYF
TGCGCCAGCAGCCAAGATAAGACTAGCGGCGAGCAGTACTTC
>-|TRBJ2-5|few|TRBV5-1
CASKQGGRQETQYF
TGCGCCAGCAAACAGGGAGGGCGGCAAGAGACCCAGTACTTC
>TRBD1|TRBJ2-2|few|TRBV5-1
CASSFGQENTGELFF
TGCGCCAGCAGCTTCGGACAGGAAAACACCGGGGAGCTGTTTTTT
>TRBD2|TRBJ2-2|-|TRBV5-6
CASSLPSGRGEELFF
TGTGCCAGCAGCTTGCCTTCTGGGCGGGGGGAAGAGCTGTTTTTT
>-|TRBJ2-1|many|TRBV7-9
CASSLGQPEQFF
TGTGCCAGCAGCTTAGGGCAGCCTGAGCAGTTCTTC
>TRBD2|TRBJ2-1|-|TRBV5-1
CASSQSGGNHNEQFF
TGCGCCAGCAGCCAAAGCGGGGGGAACCACAATGAGCAGTTCTTC
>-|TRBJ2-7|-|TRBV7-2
CASSYAPGGFGYEQYF
TGTGCCAGCAGCTACGCCCCTGGGGGGTTTGGCTACGAGCAGTACTTC
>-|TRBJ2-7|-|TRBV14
CASSRWTAYEQYF
TGTGCCAGCAGCCGATGGACAGCCTACGAGCAGTACTTC
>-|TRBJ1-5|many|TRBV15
CATSRRQRSNQPQHF
TGTGCCACCAGCAGAAGACAGAGAAGCAATCAGCCCCAGCATTTT
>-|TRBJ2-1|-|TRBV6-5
CASSSQRAAYNEQFF
TGTGCCAGCAGTTCTCAGAGGGCTGCTTACAATGAGCAGTTCTTC
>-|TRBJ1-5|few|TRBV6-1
CASSEGSGSNQPQHF
TGTGCCAGCAGTGAAGGGTCCGGAAGCAATCAGCCCCAGCATTTT
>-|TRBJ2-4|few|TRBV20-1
CSASDENIQYF
TGCAGTGCTAGCGACGAAAACATTCAGTACTTC
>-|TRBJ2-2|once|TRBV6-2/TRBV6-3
CTSSYQDADSGELFF
TGTACCAGCAGTTACCAAGACGCCGACTCCGGGGAGCTGTTTTTT
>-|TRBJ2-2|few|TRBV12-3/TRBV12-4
CASSESNTGELFF
TGTGCCAGCAGTGAAAGCAACACCGGGGAGCTGTTTTTT
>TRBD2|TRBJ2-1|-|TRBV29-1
CSVAGLAGGTYNEQFF
TGCAGCGTTGCGGGACTAGCGGGGGGAACCTACAATGAGCAGTTCTTC
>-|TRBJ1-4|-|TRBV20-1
CSARDLRGSNEKLFF
TGCAGTGCTAGAGATCTTAGGGGGTCTAATGAAAAACTGTTTTTT
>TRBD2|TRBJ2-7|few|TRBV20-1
CSAPGLAGGLSYEQYF
TGCAGTGCTCCTGGACTAGCGGGAGGCCTCTCCTACGAGCAGTACTTC
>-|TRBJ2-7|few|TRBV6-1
CASMGLGQYF
TGTGCCAGCATGGGACTGGGGCAGTACTTC
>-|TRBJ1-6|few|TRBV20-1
CAGAGGDSPLHF
TGCGCTGGGGCCGGGGGAGATTCACCCCTCCACTTT
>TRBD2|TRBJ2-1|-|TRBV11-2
CASASAAGNFRQFF
TGTGCCAGCGCGTCAGCAGCGGGGAATTTTCGGCAGTTCTTC
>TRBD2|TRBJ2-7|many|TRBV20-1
CSARLAGASYEQYF
TGCAGTGCTAGACTAGCGGGAGCCTCCTACGAGCAGTACTTC
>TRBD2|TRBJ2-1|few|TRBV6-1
CASSQERVQVRGDYNEQFF
TGTGCCAGCAGCCAGGAGAGGGTCCAGGTGCGGGGGGACTACAATGAGCAGTTCTTC
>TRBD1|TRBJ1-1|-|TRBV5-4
CASSPSTGGPEAFF
TGTGCCAGCAGCCCCAGTACAGGGGGTCCTGAAGCTTTCTTT
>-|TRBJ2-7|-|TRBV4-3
CASSQAPGLYNEQYF
TGCGCCAGCAGCCAAGCCCCGGGACTGTATAACGAGCAGTACTTC
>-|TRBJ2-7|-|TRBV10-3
CAISGRDRSYEQYF
TGTGCCATCAGTGGACGTGACAGGTCCTACGAGCAGTACTTC
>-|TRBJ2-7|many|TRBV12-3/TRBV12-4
CASSQTRGGQSYEQYF
TGTGCCAGCAGCCAAACAAGGGGAGGTCAGTCCTACGAGCAGTACTTC
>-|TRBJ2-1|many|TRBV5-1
CASRDYNEQFF
TGCGCCAGCAGGGACTACAATGAGCAGTTCTTC
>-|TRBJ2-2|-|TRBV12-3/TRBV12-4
CASSVGGVNTGELFF
TGTGCCAGCAGTGTCGGCGGTGTTAACACCGGGGAGCTGTTTTTT
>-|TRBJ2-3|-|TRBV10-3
CAIAVLEDTQYF
TGTGCCATCGCAGTACTAGAGGATACGCAGTATTTT
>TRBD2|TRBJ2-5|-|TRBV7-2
CASSRRRGAQETQYF
TGTGCCAGCAGCCGAAGGCGGGGGGCCCAAGAGACCCAGTACTTC
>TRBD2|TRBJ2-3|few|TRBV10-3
CAISRSGSDRSTDTQYF
TGTGCCATCAGCCGTAGCGGGAGCGACCGTAGCACAGATACGCAGTATTTT
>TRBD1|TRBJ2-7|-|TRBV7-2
CASSLGQPAGEQYF
TGTGCCAGCAGCTTGGGACAGCCGGCAGGGGAGCAGTACTTC
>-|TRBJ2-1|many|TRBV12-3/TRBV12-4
CASTPRGSEQFF
TGTGCCAGCACCCCCAGAGGCTCTGAGCAGTTCTTC
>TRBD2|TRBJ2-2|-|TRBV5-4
CASSFRSGGPGELFF
TGTGCCAGCAGCTTTCGTAGCGGGGGGCCCGGGGAGCTGTTTTTT
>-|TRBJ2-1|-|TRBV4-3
CSSSQDRLMASEQFF
TGCTCCAGCAGCCAAGATCGGCTAATGGCCAGTGAGCAGTTCTTC
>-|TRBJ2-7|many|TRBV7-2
CASSSPVGSYEQYF
TGTGCCAGCAGCTCTCCCGTTGGCAGCTACGAGCAGTACTTC